Shown below are 8 T cell receptor beta chains from a single sample sequenced in a study of T cell responses to AZD1222 COVID-19 vaccine. Sequencing used immunoSEQ multiplex PCR; TCRdb keeps in-frame clones, though not all of them. The sample has over 150,000 clones, about 86% seen once. Sequenced material: peripheral blood, taken on day 0 of AZD1222 vaccination. The receptors originated from an adult in good health.

V is TRBV9 and J is TRBJ2-6; no definite D call. The CDR3 has 16 residues. Looked up from germline, CDR1 is SGDLS and CDR2 is YYNGEE. Deletions cut 1 base from V and 4 bases from J, with 12 bases between. CDR3 sequence: CASSVQTLGGANVLTF. In DNA, the CDR3 is TGTGCCAGCAGCGTACAGACCCTGGGCGGGGCCAACGTCCTGACTTTC.

V usage is TRBV12-3 or TRBV12-4 and J usage is TRBJ1-2; possible D gene TRBD1, 6 bases. The CDR3 length is 12 residues. The V end was cut by 1 base, the J end by 8 bases, with 8 bases between. CDR3 region: CASSLDRVGYTF. In DNA, the CDR3 is TGTGCCAGCAGTTTAGACAGGGTAGGCTACACCTTC.

The V gene is TRBV7-2, the J gene TRBJ1-5; D is ambiguous. Germline loops: CDR1 SGHTA, CDR2 FQGNSA. Trimming removed 5 bases at V and 3 bases at J, with 11 bases between. This CDR3 has 14 residues. This chain's CDR3 is CASSIGRTNQPQHF. CDR3 DNA: TGTGCCAGCAGCATCGGGCGGACCAATCAGCCCCAGCATTTT.

V and J are TRBV5-1 and TRBJ1-1; 7 bases map to TRBD1. After removal of 4 bases from V and 2 bases from J, the junction contained 8 bases not matched to a gene. CDR1 and CDR2 from the germline V gene are SGHRS and YFSETQ. The length of the CDR3 is 15 residues. The chain's CDR3 is CASSITDRANTEAFF. The DNA of the CDR3 is TGCGCCAGCAGCATAACCGACAGGGCAAACACTGAAGCTTTCTTT.

This chain joins TRBV2 and TRBJ1-1; 7 bases fit TRBD1. V shed 11 bases, J shed 8 bases, and the junction held 5 bases outside the gene matches. The germline V gene has CDR1 SNHLY and CDR2 FYNNEI. This CDR3 is built from 10 residues. The CDR3: CAVRQGEAFF. The CDR3 DNA is TGTGCCGTAAGACAGGGCGAAGCTTTCTTT.

V and J are TRBV5-1 and TRBJ2-2, with D tentatively TRBD1 (6 bases). CDR3 length: 16 residues. V was cut by 0 bases and J by 2 bases, with 11 bases left in between. CDR1 is SGHRS and CDR2 is YFSETQ in the germline V gene. The CDR3 nucleotides read TGCGCCAGCAGCTTGGGAATACAGGGTAACACCGGGGAGCTGTTTTTT. Translating it yields CASSLGIQGNTGELFF.

This clone was seen only once. The sample carries other DNA sequences with the same CDR3. The J gene is TRBJ2-3, the V gene TRBV19; 8 nucleotides agree with TRBD2. The length of the CDR3 is 15 residues. Trimming at V came to 3 bases and at J to 1 base, leaving 3 bases not matched to a gene. Germline V CDR1 and CDR2: LNHDA, SQIVND (reference sequence). The CDR3 region is CASSIRRGGTDTQYF. CDR3 nucleotides: TGTGCCAGTAGTATCCGGCGGGGGGGCACAGATACGCAGTATTTT.

Comments on this clone: The same CDR3 also results from other DNA sequences found in this sample. The chain links TRBV27 to TRBJ1-1; D gene uncertain. Germline V gene sequence: CDR1 MNHEY, CDR2 SMNVEV (reference sequence). The CDR3 has 15 amino acids. The V end lost 0 bases, the J end lost 2 bases, and 10 bases lay between the germline ends. DNA for the CDR3: TGTGCCAGCAGTTTATCAGGTACTGGCAACACTGAAGCTTTCTTT. This encodes CASSLSGTGNTEAFF.